Following are 22 T cell receptor beta chains from one sample sequenced in a study of OX40 agonist ivuxolimab in advanced cancers. The table came from immunoSEQ multiplex PCR; TCRdb's copy has only in-frame clones and leaves some out. The repertoire holds roughly 100,000 clones, 85% to 95% seen once, with about 0.24% in the top ten. This sample comprised CD4+ or CD8+ T cells sorted from blood, obtained in a trial of the OX40 agonist ivuxolimab. These TCRs come from an adult with an advanced solid tumor such as melanoma, head and neck, liver or kidney cancer.

V gene TRBV30 combines with J gene TRBJ1-1; D is perhaps TRBD1 (5 bases). The CDR3 spans 14 residues. Germline V gene data show CDR1 as GTSNPN and CDR2 as SVGIG (reference sequence). The ends were cut back, 6 bases at V and 1 base at J, with 15 bases in the middle. DNA of the CDR3: TGTGCCTGCGATATGCGGGGGGGGAACACTGAAGCTTTCTTT. Protein product: CACDMRGGNTEAFF.

The chain links TRBV27 to TRBJ2-1; 9 bases are a match to TRBD1. CDR1 is MNHEY, CDR2 SMNVEV, per germline (reference sequence). The CDR3 runs to 16 residues. V dropped 2 bases and J dropped 8; count of bases not matched to a gene: 10. CDR3 nucleotides: TGTGCCAGCAGTTTAAAGGGGACAGGGTGGAGGGATGAGCAGTTCTTC. This gives the protein CASSLKGTGWRDEQFF.

The chain is built from TRBV23-1 and TRBJ2-7; 7 nucleotides line up with TRBD1. TRBV23-1 is reported as an ORF; its role is uncertain. V was pared by 0 bases and J by 3 bases, with 8 bases of the junction left unmatched. The CDR3 covers 16 residues. The DNA of the CDR3 is TGCGCCAGCAGTCAATCTTACAGGGACAGATTCTACGAGCAGTACTTC. This translates into CASSQSYRDRFYEQYF.

The rearrangement joins TRBV6-5 to TRBJ2-5; D unresolved. V lost 5 bases to trimming and J lost 7 bases, with 8 bases between them. Germline CDR1 MNHEY, CDR2 SVGAGI. The length of the CDR3 is 11 residues. The CDR3 region has the DNA TGTGCCAGCAGTAACGGCGGGACCCAGTACTTC. Translating it yields CASSNGGTQYF.

The chain uses TRBV11-1 and TRBJ2-7, with TRBD1 matching over 7 bases. The CDR3 is 13 amino acids. V lost 5 bases to trimming and J lost 0 bases; unmatched junction nucleotides: 1. CDR1 SGHAT and CDR2 FQDESV come from the germline V gene (reference sequence). In DNA, the CDR3 is TGTGCCAGCAGCGGGACAGCCTCCTACGAGCAGTACTTC. Translation: CASSGTASYEQYF.

This rearrangement joins TRBV19 to TRBJ2-3; 9 positions agree with TRBD1. V trimming: 0 bases; J trimming: 3 bases; junction bases outside the gene matches: 10. Looked up from germline, CDR1 is LNHDA and CDR2 is SQIVND (reference sequence). The CDR3 has 18 amino acids. The CDR3 DNA reads as TGTGCCAGTAGTATAGATCGGTTGGGGACAGGGCAAACAGATACGCAGTATTTT. Amino acid sequence: CASSIDRLGTGQTDTQYF.

The chain uses TRBV6-6 and TRBJ1-2, with a tentative D call TRBD1 (6 bases). The germline V gene encodes CDR1 MNHNY and CDR2 SVGAGI (reference sequence). Trimming took 3 bases from V and 8 from J, leaving 16 bases between them. CDR3 length: 14 amino acids. The CDR3 is CASSYSGTLTGYTF. The CDR3 DNA sequence: TGTGCCAGCAGTTATTCCGGGACACTAACCGGCTACACCTTC.

CDR3 sequence reads: CASSALGALGTEAFF. CDR3 DNA sequence: TGTGCCAGCAGCGCGCTCGGGGCCCTGGGCACTGAAGCTTTCTTT. This sequence joins TRBV9 and TRBJ1-1, with a tentative D call TRBD1 (5 bases). V shed 3 bases and J shed 4 bases, with 16 bases lying between them. Germline CDR1 SGDLS, CDR2 YYNGEE. The length of the CDR3 is 15 residues.

J is TRBJ2-1 and V is TRBV7-9, with TRBD1 matching 8 bases. Germline CDR1 reads SEHNR; CDR2 reads FQNEAQ (reference sequence). The CDR3 runs to 15 residues. Trimming at V came to 2 bases and at J to 10 bases, leaving 10 bases not matched to a gene. CDR3 in amino acids: CASSLIRGRGIEQFF. The DNA of the CDR3 is TGTGCCAGCAGCTTAATCAGGGGGCGAGGGATCGAGCAGTTCTTC.

The V and J genes are TRBV7-2 and TRBJ1-5; possibly TRBD1 for D (6 bases). The V and J ends lost 5 bases and 5 bases respectively, with 10 bases between them. The CDR3 runs to 13 residues. Germline CDR1 reads SGHTA; CDR2 reads FQGNSA. In DNA, the CDR3 is TGTGCCAGCAGCCCGAAGGGGGATCAGCCCCAGCATTTT. It is translated as CASSPKGDQPQHF.

The chain joins TRBV6-6 to TRBJ1-2; the match to TRBD1 covers 9 bases. The length of the CDR3 is 14 residues. V lost 4 bases to trimming and J lost 2 bases; unmatched junction nucleotides: 2. CDR1 is MNHNY and CDR2 is SVGAGI in the germline V gene (reference sequence). This CDR3 is CASSFGTGNYGYTF. The CDR3 region has the DNA TGTGCCAGCAGTTTCGGGACAGGGAACTATGGCTACACCTTC.

This chain joins TRBV10-1 and TRBJ2-3, with D possibly being TRBD2 (6 bases). With 6 bases removed from V and 8 bases from J, the gap between germline ends came to 30 bases. This CDR3 has 18 amino acids. CDR1 WNHNN and CDR2 SYGVQD come from the germline V gene (reference sequence). The CDR3 is CASRPSPGLLNVLGTQYF. Written as DNA, the CDR3 is TGCGCCAGCAGACCTTCTCCGGGACTCCTGAACGTGTTGGGTACGCAGTATTTT.

This sequence joins TRBV19 and TRBJ2-6; the D gene could be TRBD1 or TRBD2 (5 bases each). This CDR3 comprises 20 residues. The V end lost 3 bases, the J end lost 0 bases, and 21 bases lay between the germline ends. CDR1 LNHDA and CDR2 SQIVND come from the germline V gene (reference sequence). The CDR3 loop is CASSINSPAGRFSGANVLTF. The CDR3 region has the DNA TGTGCCAGTAGTATTAATTCACCCGCAGGGAGATTCTCTGGGGCCAACGTCCTGACTTTC.

The chain joins TRBV11-2 to TRBJ2-1; 13 bases align to TRBD2. Trimming cost V 5 bases and J 6 bases; bases outside gene matches: 4. Per the germline V gene, CDR1 is SGHAT and CDR2 is FQNNGV. The CDR3 sequence is 15 residues long. The CDR3 DNA reads TGTGCCAGCAGCGCGGGACTAGCGGGAAGCAATGAGCAGTTCTTC. Amino acid sequence: CASSAGLAGSNEQFF.

The V gene is TRBV5-1, the J gene TRBJ2-2, with 8 bases that match TRBD1. V lost 4 bases to trimming and J lost 7 bases; unmatched junction nucleotides: 9. Germline CDR1 is SGHRS and CDR2 is YFSETQ. This CDR3 is built from 15 residues. Here the CDR3 reads CASSPSGQEIGELFF. DNA for the CDR3: TGCGCCAGCAGCCCTTCGGGACAGGAAATCGGGGAGCTGTTTTTT.

The chain uses TRBV6-6 and TRBJ2-1; 8 bases are a match to TRBD2. The length of the CDR3 is 15 residues. Losses at the gene ends were 2 bases for V and 4 bases for J; bases not matched to a gene: 4. Germline-derived CDR1 and CDR2 are MNHNY and SVGAGI (reference sequence). The CDR3 bases are TGTGCCAGCAGTTACGCGACTAGCGATTACAATGAGCAGTTCTTC. Its protein product is CASSYATSDYNEQFF.

The rearrangement joins TRBV4-1 to TRBJ2-2; weak D call: TRBD1 (5 bases). Germline V gene data show CDR1 as MGHRA and CDR2 as YSYEKL. V lost 1 base, J lost 5 bases, and 20 bases lay in between. CDR3 length: 18 amino acids. The CDR3 protein is CASSQGRGRSRSTGELFF. The CDR3 coding sequence is TGCGCCAGCAGCCAAGGAAGGGGCCGCAGTAGATCGACCGGGGAGCTGTTTTTT.

This rearrangement joins TRBV27 to TRBJ1-2, with D perhaps TRBD1 (5 bases). CDR3 length equals 12 residues. Germline CDR1 reads MNHEY; CDR2 reads SMNVEV (reference sequence). V lost 8 bases, J lost 5 bases, and 12 bases lay in between. CDR3 loop: CASHSGRYGYTF. In DNA, the CDR3 is TGTGCCAGCCACTCGGGACGGTATGGCTACACCTTC.

The CDR3 loop is CASSLMAGGSTDTQYF. CDR3 sequence (DNA): TGTGCCAGCAGCTTAATGGCGGGGGGCAGCACAGATACGCAGTATTTT. The chain combines TRBV7-2 with TRBJ2-3, with TRBD2 matching over 8 bases. V lost 2 bases, J lost 0 bases, and 4 bases stayed unmatched. Germline lookup yields CDR1 SGHTA and CDR2 FQGNSA. The CDR3 has 16 residues.

The chain links TRBV19 to TRBJ2-1, with a tentative D call TRBD1 (8 bases). V lost 5 bases and J lost 6, with 20 bases in between. Germline V gives CDR1 LNHDA, CDR2 SQIVND (reference sequence). The CDR3 sequence is 16 residues long. In DNA form, the CDR3 reads TGTGCCAGTAGTTTCGCGACAGGGGAGGGGGGCAATGAGCAGTTCTTC. Translated: CASSFATGEGGNEQFF.

This chain joins TRBV30 and TRBJ2-1, with D unclear. The germline V gene has CDR1 GTSNPN and CDR2 SVGIG (reference sequence). The V end lost 2 bases, the J end lost 2 bases, and 10 bases lay between the germline ends. This CDR3 contains 14 residues. CDR3 DNA: TGTGCCTGGAGTACCTCCTCAACCTACAATGAGCAGTTCTTC. Amino acids: CAWSTSSTYNEQFF. The full variable domain, completed using reference TRBV30 and TRBJ2-1, is SQTIHQWPATLVQPVGSPLSLECTVEGTSNPNLYWYRQAAGRGLQLLFYSVGIGQISSEVPQNLSASRPQDRQFILSSKKLLLSDSGFYLCAWSTSSTYNEQFFGPGTRLTVL.

The V gene is TRBV10-3, the J gene TRBJ1-5; 9 nucleotides line up with TRBD1. CDR3 size: 15 residues. Germline V gene data show CDR1 as ENHRY and CDR2 as SYGVKD. Germline trimming cut 3 bases from V and 6 bases from J; bases unmatched to any gene: 6. Written as DNA, the CDR3 is TGTGCCATCAGTGATACCGGGACAGGGATTCAGCCCCAGCATTTT. This encodes CAISDTGTGIQPQHF.